Listed below are T cell receptor beta chains from one sample, sequenced in a study of neoadjuvant anti-PD-1 for oral cavity cancer. Profiled with immunoSEQ multiplex PCR; TCRdb holds only in-frame clones, not every one. The sample includes around 81,000 clones, under 90% of them seen just once. The source was PBMCs, collected before nivolumab (anti-PD-1) treatment. These receptors were collected from a person between 35 and 79 years old with oral cavity squamous cell carcinoma. Both conserved end residues are trimmed from each CDR3. Size is omitted from some rows. Given values are once, few, many or a class for expanded clones.

V gene,clone size,CDR3 protein
TRBV28,NA,ATRNQGAHEQF
TRBV30,NA,AWSKGAGTGTGELF
TRBV19,NA,ASSIVGTELANYGYT
TRBV7-9,NA,ASSGQGRTEAF
TRBV11-2,NA,ASSLDWVGTGLTQY
TRBV6-5,once,ASSQGEGTEAF
TRBV6-5,NA,ASSPGGHYGYT
TRBV6-5,NA,ATTREILTNEQF
TRBV25-1,NA,ASSAGGPGETQY
TRBV19,NA,ASKDGPGGSYEQY
TRBV30,NA,AWSTGASTGDTQY
TRBV19,NA,ATDSQGFQPQH
TRBV2,few,ASGQGYDYGYT
TRBV7-9,NA,ASSPGTPYEQY
TRBV7-6,few,ASSPRTQAYEQY
TRBV6-5,NA,ASSYAGSYTGELF
TRBV5-7,NA,ASIRGRREQY
TRBV7-6,NA,ASSLEAGGNEQY
TRBV9,NA,ASSVEGHGNTEAF
TRBV2,NA,ASSEQGGKTQY
TRBV6-5,once,ASSYSGREVAETQY
TRBV7-3,NA,ASSSHHRGESNQPQH
TRBV7-9,NA,ASSSVPTYEQY
TRBV30,NA,AWFNKGAGNTIY
TRBV5-6,NA,ASSQGQLIQNIQY
TRBV6-5,once,ATAVAGSNQPQH
TRBV7-9,once,ASSLGQGLPEAF
TRBV5-1,NA,ASSSGDTGELF
TRBV5-1,NA,ASSLLAGEGNEQF
TRBV7-9,few,ASSLAGLRTEAF
TRBV14,NA,ASSQAQPRNTEAF
TRBV5-1,once,ASSEMGGADTQY
TRBV5-6,NA,ASSTSGRTVSGANVLT
TRBV19,NA,ASSTGPRNTIY
TRBV27,NA,ASSLLQGITEAF
TRBV7-9,NA,ASSLFGLGGGDGYT
TRBV30,NA,AWTGSGNTIY
TRBV11-2,NA,ASSLLAGGTGELF
TRBV5-6,NA,ASSLQLDEAF
TRBV7-2,NA,ASSLARDSTEAF
TRBV6-6,NA,ASSLPAGNNEQF
TRBV11-2,few,ASSLGGSSSGNTIY
TRBV4-1,NA,ASSQTSGGGPNEQF
TRBV6-5,NA,ASSYSLRESYEQY
TRBV19,NA,ASRPSGYSYNEQF
TRBV5-1,NA,ASSLSLDYNEQF
TRBV5-4,NA,ASSPGKTGLGYT
TRBV10-2,NA,ASSPTGGHSNQPQH
TRBV10-3,NA,AIAGDPNTEAF
TRBV2,NA,ASRETGGEQF
TRBV14,NA,ASSQEELPLAGDTQY
TRBV29-1,NA,SAMGSLGAGYT
TRBV30,NA,AWSVQVGAVEQY
TRBV6-5,NA,ASSPRGLSNEKLF
TRBV6-1,NA,ASSEAPRGGTTYEQY
TRBV15,NA,ATSRDIGPLMNTEAF
TRBV7-8,NA,ASSWGQGSEKLF